The rows below give T cell receptor beta chains drawn from one sample of a study of neoadjuvant anti-PD-1 for oral cavity cancer. TCRdb's table, derived via immunoSEQ multiplex PCR, lists solely in-frame clones and lacks some. The table has around 10,000 clones, roughly 67% seen once. The source was tumor tissue, collected after nivolumab (anti-PD-1) treatment. All receptors come from a person between 40 and 79 years old with oral cavity squamous cell carcinoma. Each CDR3 is given with its conserved first and last residue. D genes are given only for firm matches. Expanded clones get a size class; other rows say once, few or many, or leave the size out.

d_call j_call v_call clone_size cdr3_nt cdr3_aa
TRBD1 TRBJ1-2 TRBV4-2 few TGTGCCAGCAGCTCAAAGGACAGGGGAGAGGGCTACACCTTC CASSSKDRGEGYTF
TRBD2 TRBJ2-5 TRBV5-1 . TGCGCCAGCACCCTAGCGGGGTCGGGAGAGACCCAGTACTTC CASTLAGSGETQYF
. TRBJ1-2 TRBV5-5 . TGTGCCAGCAGCCAGAGACAGGCGGGGGGCTACACCTTC CASSQRQAGGYTF
. TRBJ1-2 TRBV6-1 . TGTGCCAGCGGATTTACTATGACTGATGGCTACACCTTC CASGFTMTDGYTF
. TRBJ1-5 TRBV7-9 few TGTGCCAGCAGCTTAGCGGGGGATAGCAATCAGCCCCAGCATTTT CASSLAGDSNQPQHF
. TRBJ2-5 TRBV4-2 . TGTGCCAGCAGCTCCTCCGCCCGGGGAGAGACCCAGTACTTC CASSSSARGETQYF
. TRBJ1-1 TRBV19 . TGTGCCAGTAGTATAGGGGGGGCCCGGACTGAAGCTTTCTTT CASSIGGARTEAFF
. TRBJ1-4 TRBV6-6 . TGTGCCAGCGAACCATCAACTAATGAAAAACTGTTTTTT CASEPSTNEKLFF
. TRBJ1-1 TRBV18 . TGTGCCAGCTCACCACCGAGGACGGAGAACACTGAAGCTTTCTTT CASSPPRTENTEAFF
TRBD1 TRBJ2-2 TRBV19 few TGTGCCAGTGCGGGGACAGGGGACGGGGAGCTGTTTTTT CASAGTGDGELFF
. TRBJ2-3 TRBV19 . TGTGCCAGTATTTCCGGGACAAACACCAATACGCAGTATTTT CASISGTNTNTQYF
. TRBJ1-6 TRBV27 . TGTGCCAGCAGTTTAGAGGTCAGGGCAGGGCAAAATTCACCCCTCCACTTT CASSLEVRAGQNSPLHF
. TRBJ1-2 TRBV28 once TGTGCCAGCAGTTCTTCCGTGCGCGGGGGGCTAGGAGGCTACACCTTC CASSSSVRGGLGGYTF